This T cell receptor beta chain came from a study of shared clonotypes between healthy human individuals. Study details: Researchers assigned three CD4 naive, three CD4 memory, two CD8 naive and one CD8 memory plate to each donor. Study-wide points: About 5% was the fraction of naive CD4 clonotypes found shared across a few donors.

Naive CD8 cells were CD45RO-negative, positively selected for CCR7, excluding terminally differentiated effector memory CD45RA+ cells. In the case of this clone: The antigen is unknown.

The material for each subset, its genomic DNA, was split evenly across several immunoSEQ plates. TCRdb's copy holds only in-frame clones and misses some; the assay was immunoSEQ multiplex PCR. The sample contains fewer than 1 million clones, 95% to 97% of which appear only once. This TCR was sampled from a man aged 25 to 45 in good health. The sample taken for sequencing was naive CD8+ T cells sorted from blood.

CDR3 sequence (DNA): TGTGCCAGCAGTCCGCGGGACACCAGCACAGATACGCAGTATTTT. It encodes CASSPRDTSTDTQYF. The chain is built from TRBV28 and TRBJ2-3, with D perhaps TRBD1 or TRBD2 (6 bases each). Germline V lookup: CDR1 MDHEN, CDR2 SYDVKM. The germline V and J ends were trimmed by 5 bases and 0 bases, with 12 bases remaining between them. CDR3 length equals 15 residues.